Presented here are 18 T cell receptor beta chains from one specimen sequenced in a study of blood T cells in healthy people across ages. The authors ran a second PCR of about 7 to 12 cycles using a sample-barcoded 5' primer and a J-beta primer mix. TCRdb reanalysed the 5' RACE reads using MiXCR and keeps one entry per CDR3 protein. The sample contains 1.6 million or so distinct CDR3 sequences, about 31% of which appear only once. Sample: blood. These receptors came from a woman in her twenties or thirties in good health.

This clonotype was counted only a few times. This chain links TRBV27 with TRBJ1-2; D is perhaps TRBD1 (6 bases). Germline V gene data show CDR1 as MNHEY and CDR2 as SMNVEV (reference sequence). Deletions cut 3 bases from V and 2 bases from J, with 13 bases between. CDR3 size: 15 residues. This CDR3 reads CASSFGAGVNYGYTF. Written as DNA, the CDR3 is TGTGCCAGCAGTTTCGGGGCAGGGGTGAACTATGGCTACACCTTC.

The chain joins TRBV9 to TRBJ1-6; 7 bases match TRBD1. CDR1 is SGDLS, CDR2 YYNGEE, per germline. The CDR3 consists of 15 residues. After removal of 2 bases from V and 7 bases from J, the junction contained 6 bases not matched to a gene. CDR3 bases: TGTGCCAGCAGCGTCGGACAGGCACCCAATTCACCCCTCCACTTT. Its protein is CASSVGQAPNSPLHF.

The chain is built from TRBV29-1 and TRBJ1-1; 10 nucleotides align to TRBD1. V trimming: 6 bases; J trimming: 4 bases; junction bases outside the gene matches: 8. The CDR3 is 14 residues long. CDR1 is SQVTM and CDR2 is ANQGSEA in the germline V gene. CDR3 region: CSVGAGTGATEAFF. DNA of the CDR3: TGCAGCGTGGGGGCCGGGACAGGGGCCACTGAAGCTTTCTTT.

The J gene is TRBJ2-7, the V gene TRBV6-1; D possibly corresponds to TRBD2 (5 bases). V lost 0 bases, J lost 3 bases, and 15 bases lay in between. The CDR3 is 16 residues long. The germline gives CDR1 MNHNS, CDR2 SASEGT. CDR3: CASSEAGSRGLYEQYF. DNA of the CDR3: TGTGCCAGCAGTGAAGCGGGCTCGAGAGGGCTCTACGAGCAGTACTTC.

In this sample, this clonotype turned up a few times. The chain carries TRBV12-3 or TRBV12-4 and TRBJ2-3; D uncertain. The CDR3 contains 12 residues. V lost 10 bases to trimming and J lost 2 bases, with 10 bases between them. The CDR3 region has the DNA TGTGCCAACCGCAGAGACACAGATACGCAGTATTTT. Translation gives CANRRDTDTQYF.

This clonotype was detected a few times. The V call is TRBV15, the J call TRBJ1-1; a possible D gene is TRBD1 (6 bases). Germline CDR1 LNHNV, CDR2 YYDKDF (reference sequence). V shed 0 bases and J shed 5 bases, with 10 bases lying between them. The CDR3 is 14 amino acids. In nucleotides, the CDR3 is TGTGCCACCAGCAGAGAGGAGAGGGGGACTGAAGCTTTCTTT. Amino acid sequence: CATSREERGTEAFF.

The chain's CDR3 is CASSPGTSGSIAYEQYF. The CDR3 DNA is TGTGCCAGCTCACCCGGGACTAGCGGGAGTATCGCCTACGAGCAGTACTTC. V and J are TRBV18 and TRBJ2-7, with 14 bases matching TRBD2. The CDR3 runs to 17 residues. Germline V gives CDR1 KGHSH, CDR2 LQKENI. J lost 2 bases, V lost 3 bases, and 6 bases had no gene match. Drawing the rest from reference TRBV18 and TRBJ2-7, the complete variable domain is NAGVMQNPRHLVRRRGQEARLRCSPMKGHSHVYWYRQLPEEGLKFMVYLQKENIIDESGMPKERFSAEFPKEGPSILRIQQVVRGDSAAYFCASSPGTSGSIAYEQYFGPGTRLTVT.

The chain's CDR3 is CASSLGEPQHF. The CDR3 DNA reads TGTGCCAGCAGCTTAGGTGAACCCCAGCATTTT. The rearrangement joins TRBV7-9 to TRBJ1-5; D not certain. In germline, CDR1 is SEHNR, CDR2 FQNEAQ (reference sequence). The CDR3 length is 11 residues. V was pared by 1 base and J by 10 bases, with 5 bases between.

This chain links TRBV5-1 with TRBJ2-1; D possibly matches TRBD1 or TRBD2 (5 bases each). This CDR3 is 15 amino acids long. V lost 0 bases to trimming and J lost 8 bases, with 15 bases between them. Germline CDR1 reads SGHRS; CDR2 reads YFSETQ. CDR3 nucleotide sequence: TGCGCCAGCAGCTTGGTCCTACCCTTGGGGGATGAGCAGTTCTTC. Translation: CASSLVLPLGDEQFF.

V is TRBV27 and J is TRBJ2-3, with TRBD1 identical over 9 bases. The V and J ends lost 5 bases and 9 bases, in that order; junction bases with no gene match: 6. The CDR3 consists of 13 residues. From germline, CDR1 is MNHEY and CDR2 SMNVEV (reference sequence). CDR3 nucleotides: TGTGCCAGCAGTGAGACAGGGGGAGGCACGCAGTATTTT. Its translation is CASSETGGGTQYF.

CDR3 sequence: CASSETGGLAEAFF. Written as DNA, the CDR3 is TGTGCCAGCAGCGAGACAGGGGGCCTCGCTGAAGCTTTCTTT. This chain connects TRBV4-2 to TRBJ1-1; the match to TRBD1 covers 10 bases. Germline assignment: CDR1 LGHNA and CDR2 YNFKEQ. CDR3 size: 14 residues. Trimming took 5 bases from V and 6 from J; bases not matched to a gene: 6.

The V gene is TRBV30, the J gene TRBJ2-5; tentatively, D is TRBD2 (5 bases). The CDR3 is 13 residues long. Trimming took 7 bases from V and 5 from J, leaving 17 bases between them. Per germline, CDR1 GTSNPN and CDR2 SVGIG (reference sequence). CDR3 coding DNA: TGTGCCTCGGGGAGTGGACGTTTGGAGACCCAGTACTTC. Protein product: CASGSGRLETQYF.

Ten or more counts support this clonotype. The chain recombines TRBV27 with TRBJ1-3, with a tentative D call TRBD1 (6 bases). Trimming took off 6 bases at V and 0 bases at J, with 12 bases between the two ends. This CDR3 region has 15 residues. CDR1 MNHEY and CDR2 SMNVEV come from the germline V gene (reference sequence). As DNA, the CDR3 is TGTGCCAGCAGGCCGGGGGCTTCCTCTGGAAACACCATATATTTT. Encoded protein: CASRPGASSGNTIYF.

In this sample, this clonotype turned up a few times. The V and J genes are TRBV3-1 and TRBJ2-7, with D uncertain. In germline, CDR1 is LGHDT, CDR2 YNNKEL (reference sequence). The V and J ends lost 3 bases and 0 bases respectively, with 12 bases between them. The CDR3 sequence is 15 residues long. The CDR3 loop reads CASSQFPGSSYEQYF. In nucleotides, the CDR3 is TGTGCCAGCAGCCAGTTTCCCGGAAGCTCCTACGAGCAGTACTTC.

On this clonotype itself: This is likely a read error, given that the CDR3 carries no conserved phenylalanine or tryptophan at its end. V is TRBV7-9 and J is TRBJ2-1; 9 bases line up with TRBD2. V lost 2 bases to trimming and J lost 2 bases; unmatched junction nucleotides: 4. The CDR3 runs 16 residues. CDR1 is SEHNR and CDR2 is FQNEAQ in the germline V gene (reference sequence). The CDR3 bases are TGTGCCAGCAGCTTAACGAGCGGGGGGACCTACAATGAGCAGTTCTTG. It translates to CASSLTSGGTYNEQFL.

This clonotype came up many times. The chain is built from TRBV5-1 and TRBJ1-2; D perhaps matches TRBD1 (6 bases). Germline CDR1 and CDR2: SGHRS and YFSETQ. The CDR3 contains 17 residues. V lost 4 bases to trimming and J lost 4 bases, with 23 bases between them. CDR3 in amino acids: CASSLEIATGTLYGYTF. CDR3 in DNA: TGCGCCAGCAGCCTGGAGATCGCGACAGGAACACTCTATGGCTACACCTTC.

In regard to this clonotype: Sequence at one end of the junction differs from germline and may be a read error. The rearrangement links TRBV7-9 to TRBJ2-1; D call uncertain. CDR3 length: 13 amino acids. Germline lookup yields CDR1 SEHNR and CDR2 FQNEAQ (reference sequence). CDR3 in amino acids: CASSVLPINEQFF. The CDR3 region has the DNA TGCGCCAGCAGCGTACTACCTATCAATGAGCAGTTCTTC.

The chain recombines TRBV3-1 with TRBJ1-2, with a tentative D call TRBD1 (6 bases). Germline V lookup: CDR1 LGHDT, CDR2 YNNKEL (reference sequence). V was trimmed by 3 bases and J by 8 bases, leaving 19 bases between them. This CDR3 contains 15 residues. CDR3 sequence: CASSHTTQGEGGYTF. The CDR3 DNA reads as TGTGCCAGCAGCCATACAACACAGGGCGAGGGGGGCTACACCTTC.